This paragraph covers one T cell receptor (beta chain) sequence. Its specificity is unknown. In the PCR, 60 Vbeta and 13 Jbeta primers were used. The assay was immunoSEQ multiplex PCR, and TCRdb's table has in-frame clones only and misses some. Of some 200,000 clones listed, over 75% are singletons. This CDR3 is 14 amino acids long. CDR1 and CDR2 from the germline V gene are SGHNT and YENEEA. V was clipped by 3 bases and J by 8 bases, with 14 bases between them. These data are taken from a study of cytomegalovirus exposure and HLA in healthy donors. Findings and limits, study-wide: Reportedly, fewer N-insertions than the approximately 700-donor mean appeared in an Asian-associated ancestry cluster in a later analysis. Specificity for CMV antigens was confirmed in vitro for three of the CMV-associated chains. Certain sequence variants were highly shared and formed a cluster, and this cluster was likely a sequencing artifact. The study designated around 150 TCR beta chains cytomegalovirus-associated.

The genes are TRBV11-3 and TRBJ2-1; perhaps TRBD2 as D (6 bases). What was sequenced was PBMCs. This clonotype was sampled from a girl less than two years old in good health and CMV-seronegative. For the CDR3, the DNA is TGTGCCAGCAGCTTGGGGCGGGACTCCGATGAGCAGTTCTTC. Its protein product is CASSLGRDSDEQFF.